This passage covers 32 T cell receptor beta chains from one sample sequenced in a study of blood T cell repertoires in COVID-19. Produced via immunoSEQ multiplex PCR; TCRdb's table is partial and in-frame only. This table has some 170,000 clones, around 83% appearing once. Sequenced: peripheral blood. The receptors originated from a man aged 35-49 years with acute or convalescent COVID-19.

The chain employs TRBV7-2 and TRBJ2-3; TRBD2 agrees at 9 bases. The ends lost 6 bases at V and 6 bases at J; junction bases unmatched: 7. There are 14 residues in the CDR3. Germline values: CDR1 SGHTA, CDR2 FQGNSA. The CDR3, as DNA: TGTGCCAGCAGAGCGGGGGGCCGTCTTGATACGCAGTATTTT. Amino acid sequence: CASRAGGRLDTQYF.

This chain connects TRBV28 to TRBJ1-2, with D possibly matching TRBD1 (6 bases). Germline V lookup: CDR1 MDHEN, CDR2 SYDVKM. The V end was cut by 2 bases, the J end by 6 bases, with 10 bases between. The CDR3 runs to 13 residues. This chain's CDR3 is CASSLSTGHGYTF. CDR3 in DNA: TGTGCCAGCAGTTTAAGTACAGGGCATGGCTACACCTTC.

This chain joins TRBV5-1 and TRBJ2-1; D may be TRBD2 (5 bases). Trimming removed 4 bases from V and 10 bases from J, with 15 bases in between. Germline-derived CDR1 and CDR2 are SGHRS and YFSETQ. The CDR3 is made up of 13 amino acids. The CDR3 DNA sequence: TGCGCCAGCAGCCTAACGACCACGGGGGAGCAGTTCTTC. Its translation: CASSLTTTGEQFF.

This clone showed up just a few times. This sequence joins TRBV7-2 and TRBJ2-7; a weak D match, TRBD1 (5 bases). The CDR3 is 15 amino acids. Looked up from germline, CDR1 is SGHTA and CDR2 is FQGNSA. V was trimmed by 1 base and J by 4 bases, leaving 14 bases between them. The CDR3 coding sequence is TGTGCCAGCAGCTTAGAAGGGTGGGGCCCGTACGAGCAGTACTTC. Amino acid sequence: CASSLEGWGPYEQYF. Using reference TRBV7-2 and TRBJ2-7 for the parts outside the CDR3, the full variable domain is GAGVSQSPSNKVTEKGKDVELRCDPISGHTALYWYRQSLGQGLEFLIYFQGNSAPDKSGLPSDRFSAERTGGSVSTLTIQRTQQEDSAVYLCASSLEGWGPYEQYFGPGTRLTVT.

CDR3 in amino acids: CASSLSSGGLAAGELFF. CDR3 nucleotides: TGCGCCAGCAGCTTGAGTAGCGGGGGCCTCGCGGCCGGGGAGCTGTTTTTT. This rearrangement joins TRBV5-1 to TRBJ2-2; 9 positions match TRBD2. The CDR3 totals 17 residues. Per the germline V gene, CDR1 is SGHRS and CDR2 is YFSETQ. Losses at the gene ends were 1 base for V and 6 bases for J; bases not matched to a gene: 10.

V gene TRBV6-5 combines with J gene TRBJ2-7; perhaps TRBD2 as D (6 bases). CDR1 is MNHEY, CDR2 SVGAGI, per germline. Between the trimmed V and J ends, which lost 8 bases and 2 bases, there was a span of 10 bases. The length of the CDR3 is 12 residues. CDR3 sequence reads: CASGPGAYEQYF. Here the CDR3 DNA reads TGTGCCAGCGGCCCGGGAGCCTACGAGCAGTACTTC.

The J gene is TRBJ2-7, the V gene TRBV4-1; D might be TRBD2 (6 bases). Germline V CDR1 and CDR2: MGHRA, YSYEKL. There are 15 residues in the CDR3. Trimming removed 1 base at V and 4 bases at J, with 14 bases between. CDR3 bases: TGCGCCAGCAGCCAAGTTGGGCGGGGAGGATACGAGCAGTACTTC. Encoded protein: CASSQVGRGGYEQYF.

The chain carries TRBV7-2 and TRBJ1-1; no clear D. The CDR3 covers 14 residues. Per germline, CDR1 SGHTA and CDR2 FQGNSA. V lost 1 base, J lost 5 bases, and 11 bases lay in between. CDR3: CASSLGRLATEAFF. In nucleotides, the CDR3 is TGTGCCAGCAGCTTAGGGAGGTTGGCGACTGAAGCTTTCTTT.

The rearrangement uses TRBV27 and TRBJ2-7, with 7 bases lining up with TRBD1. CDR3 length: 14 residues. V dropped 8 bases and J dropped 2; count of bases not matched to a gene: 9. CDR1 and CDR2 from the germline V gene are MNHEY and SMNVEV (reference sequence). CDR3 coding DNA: TGTGCCAGCGGGTTGACAGGGTCCACCTACGAGCAGTACTTC. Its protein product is CASGLTGSTYEQYF.

CDR3 region: CASSGLTGPGANVLTF. The CDR3, as DNA: TGCGCCAGCAGCGGCTTGACAGGGCCTGGGGCCAACGTCCTGACTTTC. The V gene is TRBV10-2, the J gene TRBJ2-6; the match to TRBD1 covers 7 bases. CDR1 and CDR2 from the germline V gene are WSHSY and SAAADI. This CDR3 spans 16 amino acids. The J segment lost 2 bases and the V segment lost 6 bases, leaving 7 bases of the junction unmatched.

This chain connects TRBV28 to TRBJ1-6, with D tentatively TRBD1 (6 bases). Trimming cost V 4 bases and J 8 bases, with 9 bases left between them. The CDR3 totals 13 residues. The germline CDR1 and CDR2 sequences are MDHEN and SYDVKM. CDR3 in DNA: TGTGCCAGCAGTTACAGGGAAGATTCACCCCTCCACTTT. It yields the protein CASSYREDSPLHF.

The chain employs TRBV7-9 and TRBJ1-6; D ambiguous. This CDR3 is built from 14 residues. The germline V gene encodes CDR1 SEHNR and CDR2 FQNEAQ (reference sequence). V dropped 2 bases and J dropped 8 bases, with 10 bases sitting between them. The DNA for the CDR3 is TGTGCCAGCAGCTTAAAAACCCCGGATTCACCCCTCCACTTT. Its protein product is CASSLKTPDSPLHF.

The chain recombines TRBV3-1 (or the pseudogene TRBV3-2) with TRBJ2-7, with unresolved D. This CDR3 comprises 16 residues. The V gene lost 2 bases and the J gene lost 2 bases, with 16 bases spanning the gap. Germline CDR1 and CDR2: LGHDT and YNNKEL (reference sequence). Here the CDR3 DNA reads TGTGCCAGCAGCCAACTTCCGGATGACTCCACCTACGAGCAGTACTTC. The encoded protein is CASSQLPDDSTYEQYF.

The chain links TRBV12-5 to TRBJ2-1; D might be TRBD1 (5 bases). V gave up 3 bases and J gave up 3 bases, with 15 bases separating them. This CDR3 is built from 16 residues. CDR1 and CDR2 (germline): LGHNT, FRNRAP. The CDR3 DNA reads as TGTGCTAGTGGTTTCCATCTGGGGCAGTTCTACAATGAGCAGTTCTTC. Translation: CASGFHLGQFYNEQFF. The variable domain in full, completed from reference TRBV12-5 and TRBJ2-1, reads DARVTQTPRHKVTEMGQEVTMRCQPILGHNTVFWYRQTMMQGLELLAYFRNRAPLDDSGMPKDRFSAEMPDATLATLKIQPSEPRDSAVYFCASGFHLGQFYNEQFFGPGTRLTVL.

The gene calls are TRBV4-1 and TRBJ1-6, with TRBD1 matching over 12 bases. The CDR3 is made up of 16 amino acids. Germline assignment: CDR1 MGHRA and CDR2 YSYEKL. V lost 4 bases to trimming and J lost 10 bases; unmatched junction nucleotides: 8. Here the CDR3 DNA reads TGCGCCAGCAGCCCCAGTCCGGGACAGGGGGCCTCACCCCTCCACTTT. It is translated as CASSPSPGQGASPLHF.

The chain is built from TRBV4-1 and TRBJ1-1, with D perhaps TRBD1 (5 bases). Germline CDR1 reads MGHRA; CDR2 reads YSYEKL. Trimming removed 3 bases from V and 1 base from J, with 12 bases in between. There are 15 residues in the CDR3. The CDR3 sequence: CASSQFRVGNTEAFF. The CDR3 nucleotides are TGCGCCAGCAGCCAGTTCAGGGTAGGGAACACTGAAGCTTTCTTT.

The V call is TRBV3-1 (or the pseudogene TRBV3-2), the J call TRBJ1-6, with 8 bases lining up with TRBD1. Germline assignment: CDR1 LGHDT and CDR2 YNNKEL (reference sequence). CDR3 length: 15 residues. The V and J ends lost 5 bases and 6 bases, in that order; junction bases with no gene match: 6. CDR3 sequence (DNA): TGTGCCAGCAGCTTCGGACAGGGCGGTAATTCACCCCTCCACTTT. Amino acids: CASSFGQGGNSPLHF.

CDR3 sequence: CAIRVGEEYNEQFF. Here the CDR3 DNA reads TGTGCCATCAGGGTCGGAGAAGAGTACAATGAGCAGTTCTTC. The J gene is TRBJ2-1, the V gene TRBV10-3; no firm D call. This CDR3 contains 14 residues. Germline CDR1 is ENHRY and CDR2 is SYGVKD. Trimming stripped 6 bases from V and 4 bases from J, with 13 bases between.

CDR3 sequence reads: CASRGLGWNTEAFF. For the CDR3, the DNA is TGTGCCAGCAGGGGGCTGGGCTGGAACACTGAAGCTTTCTTT. The chain uses TRBV27 and TRBJ1-1, with D possibly matching TRBD1 (5 bases). With 6 bases removed from V and 1 base from J, the gap between germline ends came to 12 bases. The CDR3 extends over 14 amino acids. CDR1 and CDR2 (germline): MNHEY, SMNVEV (reference sequence).

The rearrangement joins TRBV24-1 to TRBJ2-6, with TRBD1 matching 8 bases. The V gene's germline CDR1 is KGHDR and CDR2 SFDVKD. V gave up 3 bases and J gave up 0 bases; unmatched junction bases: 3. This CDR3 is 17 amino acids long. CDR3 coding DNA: TGTGCCACCAGTGATACGGACAGGGTCTCTGGGGCCAACGTCCTGACTTTC. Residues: CATSDTDRVSGANVLTF.

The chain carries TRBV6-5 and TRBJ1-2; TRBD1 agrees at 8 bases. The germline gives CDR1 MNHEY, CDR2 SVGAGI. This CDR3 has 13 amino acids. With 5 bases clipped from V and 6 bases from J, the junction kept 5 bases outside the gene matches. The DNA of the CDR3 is TGTGCCAGCAGTCGCGGACAGGGAAATGGCTACACCTTC. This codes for CASSRGQGNGYTF.

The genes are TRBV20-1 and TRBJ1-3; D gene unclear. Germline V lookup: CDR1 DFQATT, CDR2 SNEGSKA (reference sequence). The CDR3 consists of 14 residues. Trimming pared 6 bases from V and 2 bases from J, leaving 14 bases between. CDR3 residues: CSASPGSTGNTIYF. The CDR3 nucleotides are TGCAGTGCCAGTCCGGGGAGCACTGGAAACACCATATATTTT.

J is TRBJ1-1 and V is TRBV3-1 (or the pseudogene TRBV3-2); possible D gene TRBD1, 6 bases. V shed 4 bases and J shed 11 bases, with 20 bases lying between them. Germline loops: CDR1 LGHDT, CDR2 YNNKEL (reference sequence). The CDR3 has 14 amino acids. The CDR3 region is CASSPLVGGARAFF. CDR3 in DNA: TGTGCCAGCAGCCCGCTCGTCGGGGGGGCGCGGGCTTTCTTT.

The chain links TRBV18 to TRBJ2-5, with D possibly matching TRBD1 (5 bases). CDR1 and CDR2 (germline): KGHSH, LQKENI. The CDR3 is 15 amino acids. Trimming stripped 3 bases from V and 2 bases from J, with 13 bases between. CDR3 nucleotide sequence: TGTGCCAGCTCACCTGGACAACTCACGCAAGAGACCCAGTACTTC. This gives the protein CASSPGQLTQETQYF. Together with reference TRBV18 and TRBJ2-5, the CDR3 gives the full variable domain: NAGVMQNPRHLVRRRGQEARLRCSPMKGHSHVYWYRQLPEEGLKFMVYLQKENIIDESGMPKERFSAEFPKEGPSILRIQQVVRGDSAAYFCASSPGQLTQETQYFGPGTRLLVL.

In nucleotides, the CDR3 is TGTGCCAGCAGTTCCGAGGGGGCGCGTACTCAGCCCCAGCATTTT. Protein product: CASSSEGARTQPQHF. The chain uses TRBV6-5 and TRBJ1-5; 7 nucleotides line up with TRBD1. Trimming removed 4 bases from V and 6 bases from J; junction bases left unmatched: 9. CDR1 and CDR2 (germline): MNHEY, SVGAGI. The CDR3 contains 15 residues.

In DNA form, the CDR3 reads TGTGCCACCGTAGCCGTACCCTCCTACGAGCAGTACTTC. This sequence encodes CATVAVPSYEQYF. V usage is TRBV10-3 and J usage is TRBJ2-7, with D hard to call. Between the trimmed V and J ends, which lost 10 bases and 0 bases, there was a span of 13 bases. The CDR3 has 13 amino acids. Germline CDR1 and CDR2: ENHRY and SYGVKD.

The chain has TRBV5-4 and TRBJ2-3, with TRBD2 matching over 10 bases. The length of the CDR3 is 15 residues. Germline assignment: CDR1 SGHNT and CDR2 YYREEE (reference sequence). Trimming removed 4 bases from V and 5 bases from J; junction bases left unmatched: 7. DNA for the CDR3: TGTGCCAGCAGCGGCCAGCGGGGGGGCCAAGATACGCAGTATTTT. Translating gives CASSGQRGGQDTQYF.

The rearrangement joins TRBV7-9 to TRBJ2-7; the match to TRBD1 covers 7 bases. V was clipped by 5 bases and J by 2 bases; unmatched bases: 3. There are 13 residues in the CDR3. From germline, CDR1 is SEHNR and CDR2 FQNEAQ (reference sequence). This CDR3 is CASSAGTAYEQYF. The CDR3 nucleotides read TGTGCCAGCAGCGCCGGGACAGCCTACGAGCAGTACTTC.

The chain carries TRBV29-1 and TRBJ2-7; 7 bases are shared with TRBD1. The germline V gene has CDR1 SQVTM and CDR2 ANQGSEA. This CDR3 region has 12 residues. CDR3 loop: CSYRDSSYEQYF. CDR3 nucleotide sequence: TGCAGTTACCGGGACAGCTCCTACGAGCAGTACTTC.

CDR3: CASSQPPGFLSTSPLHF. CDR3 in DNA: TGTGCCAGCAGTCAACCTCCAGGGTTCCTTAGTACCTCACCCCTCCACTTT. This chain joins TRBV6-6 and TRBJ1-6; D might be TRBD1 (5 bases). Trimming cost V 5 bases and J 10 bases, with 24 bases left between them. The CDR3 has 17 amino acids. Per the germline V gene, CDR1 is MNHNY and CDR2 is SVGAGI (reference sequence).

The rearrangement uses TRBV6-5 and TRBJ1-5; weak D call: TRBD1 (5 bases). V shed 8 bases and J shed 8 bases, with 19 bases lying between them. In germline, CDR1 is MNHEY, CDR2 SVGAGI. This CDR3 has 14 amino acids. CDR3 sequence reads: CASGGGVLREPQHF. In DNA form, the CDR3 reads TGTGCCAGCGGGGGAGGGGTGCTCCGAGAGCCCCAGCATTTT.

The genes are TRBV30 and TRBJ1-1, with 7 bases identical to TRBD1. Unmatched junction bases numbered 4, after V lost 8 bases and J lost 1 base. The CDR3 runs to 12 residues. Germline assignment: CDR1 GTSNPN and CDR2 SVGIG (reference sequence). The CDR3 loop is CAGQGENTEAFF. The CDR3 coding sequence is TGTGCCGGGCAGGGGGAGAACACTGAAGCTTTCTTT.